The present TCR beta chain was sequenced within a study of blood T cell repertoires in COVID-19. Original methodology: Amplification of reference gene primers was used by the study to estimate nucleated cell counts. The method was immunoSEQ multiplex PCR; TCRdb's version includes in-frame clones alone and lacks a portion of them. For V, J and clone size, that table is used; D and trimming come from the DNA. In the table there are more than 60,000 clones, 70% to 85% of which are singletons. Enrolled during active infection, Seattle patients were then followed longitudinally. The CDR3 is 17 amino acids. This clone was counted a single time.

The chain is built from TRBV21-1 and TRBJ2-7; the table's D call of TRBD2 was not tested on the DNA. TRBV21-1 is a pseudogene segment. The receptor comes from a man between 50 and 59 years old with COVID-19, enrolled during active disease. The specimen was peripheral blood. The CDR3 nucleotides are TGTGCCAGCAGTAAAATAGCACCCGGGAAAGGAGGATACGAGCAGTACTTC. Its translation is CASSKIAPGKGGYEQYF.